These 21 T cell receptor beta chains originate from one sample sequenced in a study of blood T cell repertoires in COVID-19. Produced via immunoSEQ multiplex PCR; TCRdb's table is partial and in-frame only. The sample holds fewer than 400,000 clones; 75% to 90% are singletons and the top ten take about 1.9%. Sequenced: PBMCs or T cells enriched from blood (not recorded which). All receptors come from a woman under 40 who had been exposed to COVID-19.

V is TRBV7-6 and J is TRBJ2-7, with 8 bases identical to TRBD1. V lost 5 bases, J lost 4 bases, and 10 bases stayed unmatched. Germline values: CDR1 SGHVS, CDR2 FNYEAQ. The length of the CDR3 is 15 residues. CDR3 amino acids: CASSQRTGIGYEQYF. In DNA form, the CDR3 reads TGTGCCAGCAGCCAAAGGACAGGGATCGGGTACGAGCAGTACTTC.

This chain connects TRBV19 to TRBJ1-1; D is unresolved. The CDR3 contains 15 residues. The V gene's germline CDR1 is LNHDA and CDR2 SQIVND (reference sequence). V lost 5 bases and J 0 bases, leaving 13 bases between the germline ends. The CDR3 nucleotides are TGTGCCAGTAGTGAAATGGAGGATATGAACACTGAAGCTTTCTTT. The encoded protein is CASSEMEDMNTEAFF.

The rearrangement uses TRBV4-3 and TRBJ1-3, with 7 positions matching TRBD1. The germline gives CDR1 LGHNA, CDR2 YSLEER. Losses at the gene ends were 0 bases for V and 2 bases for J; bases not matched to a gene: 7. There are 17 residues in the CDR3. CDR3 sequence (DNA): TGCGCCAGCAGCCAAGATCACACAGGGGAAACTGGAAACACCATATATTTT. Its protein is CASSQDHTGETGNTIYF.

CDR3 DNA: TGTGCCAGCAGTTCCGGACTAGCGGGGGACAATGAGCAGTTCTTC. It is translated as CASSSGLAGDNEQFF. The rearrangement joins TRBV6-2 or TRBV6-3 to TRBJ2-1; TRBD2 agrees at 13 bases. CDR1 and CDR2 (germline): MNHEY, SVGEGT. There are 15 residues in the CDR3. V shed 4 bases and J 5 bases; nucleotides not matched to a gene: 2.

This clone came up once. This sequence joins TRBV7-9 and TRBJ1-6; D possibly corresponds to TRBD1 (5 bases). The germline CDR1 and CDR2 sequences are SEHNR and FQNEAQ (reference sequence). V lost 5 bases to trimming and J lost 5 bases, with 10 bases between them. The CDR3 totals 14 residues. CDR3 DNA sequence: TGTGCCAGCAGCGGGGACTGGGATAATTCACCCCTCCACTTT. Translation: CASSGDWDNSPLHF.

The chain uses TRBV2 and TRBJ1-1; no reliable D call. The CDR3 is made up of 14 amino acids. The V gene's germline CDR1 is SNHLY and CDR2 FYNNEI. Trimming stripped 6 bases from V and 3 bases from J, with 14 bases between. CDR3 loop: CASRSLGEDTEAFF. CDR3 DNA: TGTGCCAGCAGGTCCCTCGGGGAGGACACTGAAGCTTTCTTT.

This clone occurred a few times. This CDR3 reads CASSASLGAEAFF. In DNA, the CDR3 is TGTGCCAGTAGTGCCTCATTGGGGGCCGAAGCTTTCTTT. The rearrangement joins TRBV19 to TRBJ1-1, with D possibly being TRBD1 (6 bases). CDR1 is LNHDA and CDR2 is SQIVND in the germline V gene (reference sequence). Trimming cost V 5 bases and J 8 bases, with 15 bases left between them. The CDR3 extends over 13 amino acids. The full variable domain, rest sourced from reference TRBV19 and TRBJ1-1, is DGGITQSPKYLFRKEGQNVTLSCEQNLNHDAMYWYRQDPGQGLRLIYYSQIVNDFQKGDIAEGYSVSREKKESFPLTVTSAQKNPTAFYLCASSASLGAEAFFGQGTRLTVV.

The V and J genes are TRBV4-3 and TRBJ2-2, with 14 bases matching TRBD2. CDR3 length equals 18 residues. Germline V gives CDR1 LGHNA, CDR2 YSLEER. Germline trimming cut 0 bases from V and 4 bases from J; bases unmatched to any gene: 4. The CDR3 DNA follows: TGCGCCAGCAGCCAAGATGGGACTAGCGGGGGCCTCACCGGGGAGCTGTTTTTT. Translated, it gives CASSQDGTSGGLTGELFF.

The chain combines TRBV4-3 with TRBJ2-7, with 12 bases matching TRBD2. The germline V gene encodes CDR1 LGHNA and CDR2 YSLEER. This CDR3 region has 15 residues. V trimming: 3 bases; J trimming: 4 bases; junction bases outside the gene matches: 4. The CDR3 nucleotides read TGCGCCAGCAGCCAGGAGCTAGCGGGGGGGTACGAGCAGTACTTC. It translates to CASSQELAGGYEQYF.

The V gene is TRBV5-1, the J gene TRBJ2-2; TRBD1 is a possible D gene (6 bases). This CDR3 is built from 15 residues. The V gene lost 4 bases and the J gene lost 6 bases, with 16 bases spanning the gap. Per the germline V gene, CDR1 is SGHRS and CDR2 is YFSETQ. This CDR3 is CASSTGTLGAGELFF. The CDR3 DNA follows: TGCGCCAGCAGCACCGGGACATTAGGAGCCGGGGAGCTGTTTTTT.

This sequence joins TRBV9 and TRBJ2-1; 10 positions agree with TRBD1. There are 17 residues in the CDR3. The trim removed 1 base at V and 4 bases at J, leaving 8 bases unmatched. Germline CDR1 is SGDLS and CDR2 is YYNGEE. CDR3 nucleotides: TGTGCCAGCAGCGTAAGTTCGCGGACAGGGGGTTACAATGAGCAGTTCTTC. Translated: CASSVSSRTGGYNEQFF.

The chain uses TRBV5-1 and TRBJ1-1; TRBD1 agrees at 10 bases. Germline lookup yields CDR1 SGHRS and CDR2 YFSETQ. The J segment lost 0 bases and the V segment lost 0 bases, leaving 5 bases of the junction unmatched. There are 17 residues in the CDR3. The DNA of the CDR3 is TGCGCCAGCAGCTTGGGGACAGGGGGGATTATGAACACTGAAGCTTTCTTT. It specifies CASSLGTGGIMNTEAFF.

V usage is TRBV4-3 and J usage is TRBJ2-5; D remains ambiguous. With 4 bases removed from V and 5 bases from J, the gap between germline ends came to 26 bases. CDR1 and CDR2 (germline): LGHNA, YSLEER. CDR3 length: 18 residues. The CDR3 loop is CASSPSAEPPSVEETQYF. The CDR3 DNA reads TGCGCCAGCAGCCCTTCGGCGGAACCCCCTTCTGTTGAGGAGACCCAGTACTTC.

This clone was recorded once. The J gene is TRBJ2-7, the V gene TRBV28; D gene ambiguous. The CDR3 runs 16 residues. V lost 6 bases and J lost 3, with 21 bases in between. Per germline, CDR1 MDHEN and CDR2 SYDVKM. The CDR3 DNA sequence: TGTGCCAGCAGCCAAGCGCCCTACAAACCCGGCTACGAGCAGTACTTC. This encodes CASSQAPYKPGYEQYF.

This clone was observed a few times. V usage is TRBV28 and J usage is TRBJ1-6, with 8 bases aligning to TRBD1. J lost 7 bases, V lost 5 bases, and 10 bases had no gene match. Germline V gene sequence: CDR1 MDHEN, CDR2 SYDVKM. This CDR3 is built from 16 residues. The CDR3 DNA reads as TGTGCCAGCAGTACCCCCGGGACAGGTCTAAATTCACCCCTCCACTTT. The encoded protein is CASSTPGTGLNSPLHF. The full variable domain, its missing parts supplied by reference TRBV28 and TRBJ1-6, is DVKVTQSSRYLVKRTGEKVFLECVQDMDHENMFWYRQDPGLGLRLIYFSYDVKMKEKGDIPEGYSVSREKKERFSLILESASTNQTSMYLCASSTPGTGLNSPLHFGNGTRLTVT.

The rearrangement links TRBV7-2 to TRBJ1-6, with D hard to call. This CDR3 region has 12 residues. V was clipped by 3 bases and J by 8 bases, with 5 bases between them. CDR1 SGHTA and CDR2 FQGNSA come from the germline V gene. The chain's CDR3 is CASSFDYSPLHF. CDR3 in DNA: TGTGCCAGCAGCTTCGACTATTCACCCCTCCACTTT.

This chain uses TRBV25-1 with TRBJ1-6; perhaps TRBD1 as D (6 bases). The CDR3 contains 14 residues. The germline V gene has CDR1 MGHDK and CDR2 SYGVNS. Trimming took off 7 bases at V and 2 bases at J, with 9 bases between the two ends. The CDR3: CASTQGPYNSPLHF. In DNA, the CDR3 is TGTGCCAGCACCCAGGGGCCCTATAATTCACCCCTCCACTTT.

This clone has a single count. This chain joins TRBV4-3 and TRBJ1-4, with 9 bases matching TRBD1. The V gene's germline CDR1 is LGHNA and CDR2 YSLEER. V trimming: 3 bases; J trimming: 7 bases; junction bases outside the gene matches: 15. This CDR3 comprises 18 residues. CDR3: CASSQARDREGISEKLFF. DNA for the CDR3: TGCGCCAGCAGCCAGGCCCGGGACAGGGAGGGGATTAGTGAAAAACTGTTTTTT.

The chain has TRBV30 and TRBJ2-2, with TRBD1 identical over 7 bases. CDR1 and CDR2 from the germline V gene are GTSNPN and SVGIG (reference sequence). The CDR3 length is 13 residues. Trimming at V came to 7 bases and at J to 3 bases, leaving 5 bases not matched to a gene. The CDR3 bases are TGTGCCTTCCGACAGGGCCACACCGGGGAGCTGTTTTTT. Translated, it gives CAFRQGHTGELFF.

This clone has a single count. V is TRBV28 and J is TRBJ2-7, with D maybe TRBD1 (5 bases). Looked up from germline, CDR1 is MDHEN and CDR2 is SYDVKM. Trimming took 3 bases from V and 3 from J, leaving 12 bases between them. The CDR3 loop spans 14 amino acids. CDR3 coding DNA: TGTGCCAGCAGTTTCCGACAGACACTCTACGAGCAGTACTTC. Translating it yields CASSFRQTLYEQYF. Full variable domain (outside the CDR3, taken from reference TRBV28 and TRBJ2-7): DVKVTQSSRYLVKRTGEKVFLECVQDMDHENMFWYRQDPGLGLRLIYFSYDVKMKEKGDIPEGYSVSREKKERFSLILESASTNQTSMYLCASSFRQTLYEQYFGPGTRLTVT.

A note on this clone: The sample contains more than one DNA sequence encoding this CDR3. CDR3 in amino acids: CASSRDRAYGYTF. The CDR3 DNA reads TGTGCCAGCAGCCGGGACAGGGCTTATGGCTACACCTTC. V and J are TRBV12-3 or TRBV12-4 and TRBJ1-2, with 9 bases fitting TRBD1. This CDR3 spans 13 amino acids. Trimming at V came to 6 bases and at J to 5 bases, leaving 4 bases not matched to a gene.